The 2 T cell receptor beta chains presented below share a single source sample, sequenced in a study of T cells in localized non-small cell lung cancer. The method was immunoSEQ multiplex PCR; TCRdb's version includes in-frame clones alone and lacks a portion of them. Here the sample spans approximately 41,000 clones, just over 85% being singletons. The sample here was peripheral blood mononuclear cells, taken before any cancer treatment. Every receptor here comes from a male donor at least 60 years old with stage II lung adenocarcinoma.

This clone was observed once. The CDR3: CASRPQGPGNTIYF. CDR3 nucleotide sequence: TGTGCCAGCAGGCCACAGGGACCTGGAAACACCATATATTTT. The gene calls are TRBV2 and TRBJ1-3; D might be TRBD1 (6 bases). There are 14 residues in the CDR3. Trimming removed 6 bases at V and 2 bases at J, with 11 bases between. CDR1 is SNHLY, CDR2 FYNNEI, per germline.

The DNA of the CDR3 is TGTGCCAGTAGTAACACGCCGAACACTGAAGCTTTCTTT. This encodes CASSNTPNTEAFF. This chain uses TRBV19 with TRBJ1-1; no clear D gene. CDR1 is LNHDA and CDR2 is SQIVND in the germline V gene (reference sequence). Between the trimmed V and J ends, which lost 4 bases and 1 base, there was a span of 7 bases. The length of the CDR3 is 13 residues. The variable domain in full, with the rest retrieved from reference TRBV19 and TRBJ1-1, is DGGITQSPKYLFRKEGQNVTLSCEQNLNHDAMYWYRQDPGQGLRLIYYSQIVNDFQKGDIAEGYSVSREKKESFPLTVTSAQKNPTAFYLCASSNTPNTEAFFGQGTRLTVV.